This TCR beta chain was recorded in a study of T cell repertoires in cytomegalovirus infection. Whole-study context: It was recently identified HLA-C-restricted and well-studied HLA-B-restricted CMV epitopes that the study used.

This CDR3 spans 19 amino acids. CDR1 is SGHAT and CDR2 is FQNNGV in the germline V gene. V was clipped by 2 bases and J by 5 bases; unmatched bases: 17. TCRdb reprocessed the reads with MiXCR, giving one entry per CDR3 protein. The table lists hundreds of thousands of distinct CDR3 sequences, roughly 31% of them singletons. With respect to this clonotype: Antigen specificity is unknown.

General study findings and limits: Carriers of CMV and the relevant HLA type were discriminated by public TCR beta frequency.

The source of this sequence is a human donor in good health (CMV status not recorded). Some clones in this sample may be carry-over from other donors' samples. This material consisted of cultured CD8+ T cells from PBMCs, taken from culture after CMV antigen stimulation. The chain combines TRBV11-2 with TRBJ2-5; 10 nucleotides agree with TRBD2. As DNA, the CDR3 is TGTGCCAGCAGCTTAAGAACCTATGAGCGGGGGGGCATAAGGGAGACCCAGTACTTC. It encodes CASSLRTYERGGIRETQYF.